The subject of this entry is one TCR beta chain. The germline V gene encodes CDR1 SGHTA and CDR2 FQGNSA. This CDR3 has 17 residues. V lost 2 bases, J lost 4 bases, and 19 bases lay in between. The data were obtained in a study of T-cell memory formation after mild COVID-19. After 5'RACE with constant-segment primers, TCR alpha and TCR beta cDNA libraries carrying sample barcodes and UMIs were obtained. TCRdb recomputed calls from the 5' RACE reads with MiXCR, one row per CDR3 protein. Of fewer than 150,000 distinct CDR3 sequences listed, approximately 6.3% are singletons. Input material: PBMCs or a T cell subset sorted from them (not recorded which). This sequence originates from an adult woman who had mild COVID-19 (a few samples of this study predate the infection). Cell type and time point are not known. The chain employs TRBV7-2 and TRBJ2-3; D may be TRBD1 (7 bases). CDR3 nucleotide sequence: TGTGCCAGCAGCTTAAGGAGGGGGACAGAAGCGGCAGATACGCAGTATTTT. Its translation: CASSLRRGTEAADTQYF.